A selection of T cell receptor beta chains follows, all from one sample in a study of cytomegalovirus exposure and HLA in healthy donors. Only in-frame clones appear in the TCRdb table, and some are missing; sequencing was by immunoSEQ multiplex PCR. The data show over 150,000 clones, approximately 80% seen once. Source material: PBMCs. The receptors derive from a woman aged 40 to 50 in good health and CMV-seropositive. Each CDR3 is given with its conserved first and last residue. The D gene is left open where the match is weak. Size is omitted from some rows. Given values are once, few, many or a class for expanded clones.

cdr3_aa: CSVGGRGIDGTEAFF
clone_size: once
cdr3_length: 15
d_call: -
v_call: TRBV29-1

cdr3_aa: CASSATVGTGGETQYF
clone_size: -
cdr3_length: 16
d_call: TRBD1
v_call: TRBV9

cdr3_aa: CAITPLGRESRNEQFF
clone_size: -
cdr3_length: 16
d_call: TRBD2
v_call: TRBV10-3

cdr3_aa: CASSPVLAGGPNEQFF
clone_size: -
cdr3_length: 16
d_call: TRBD2
v_call: TRBV27

cdr3_aa: CASSPVSRANTEAFF
clone_size: -
cdr3_length: 15
d_call: -
v_call: TRBV18

cdr3_aa: CASSDRDNSPLHF
clone_size: few
cdr3_length: 13
d_call: -
v_call: TRBV6-1

cdr3_aa: CASSPGHGIPEAFF
clone_size: -
cdr3_length: 14
d_call: -
v_call: TRBV7-9

cdr3_aa: CAWSGRGEQYF
clone_size: -
cdr3_length: 11
d_call: -
v_call: TRBV30

cdr3_aa: CASSPGGQMNTEAFF
clone_size: few
cdr3_length: 15
d_call: TRBD1
v_call: TRBV7-9

cdr3_aa: CASSAGTSQYF
clone_size: -
cdr3_length: 11
d_call: TRBD2
v_call: TRBV25-1

cdr3_aa: CASSQDTEIEAFF
clone_size: -
cdr3_length: 13
d_call: -
v_call: TRBV4-1

cdr3_aa: CASSPSGIQETQYF
clone_size: -
cdr3_length: 14
d_call: TRBD2
v_call: TRBV18

cdr3_aa: CASSLGTSGRGSYEQYF
clone_size: -
cdr3_length: 17
d_call: TRBD2
v_call: TRBV5-1

cdr3_aa: CASTLAGGNEQFF
clone_size: -
cdr3_length: 13
d_call: TRBD2
v_call: TRBV10-2

cdr3_aa: CAWSPGGWGEKLFF
clone_size: -
cdr3_length: 14
d_call: TRBD1
v_call: TRBV30

cdr3_aa: CASRAGQGLGNQPQHF
clone_size: -
cdr3_length: 16
d_call: TRBD1
v_call: TRBV2

cdr3_aa: CAPPQVSGNTIYF
clone_size: few
cdr3_length: 13
d_call: -
v_call: TRBV30

cdr3_aa: CASSLSLADTQYF
clone_size: -
cdr3_length: 13
d_call: -
v_call: TRBV5-4

cdr3_aa: CSVQGTSGIPSEQFF
clone_size: -
cdr3_length: 15
d_call: TRBD2
v_call: TRBV29-1

cdr3_aa: CASSLGGNEQFF
clone_size: -
cdr3_length: 12
d_call: -
v_call: TRBV6-1

cdr3_aa: CATSRFRRGVNTEAFF
clone_size: few
cdr3_length: 16
d_call: -
v_call: TRBV15

cdr3_aa: CASSIDWAGVYEQYF
clone_size: few
cdr3_length: 15
d_call: TRBD2
v_call: TRBV19

cdr3_aa: CASSDSKTGPPHQPQHF
clone_size: -
cdr3_length: 17
d_call: -
v_call: TRBV6-4

cdr3_aa: CASSSGPVKDTQYF
clone_size: -
cdr3_length: 14
d_call: -
v_call: TRBV7-3

cdr3_aa: CASSQTGDRAEAFF
clone_size: -
cdr3_length: 14
d_call: TRBD1
v_call: TRBV6-6

cdr3_aa: CASSPLAGRGDEQFF
clone_size: few
cdr3_length: 15
d_call: TRBD2
v_call: TRBV7-7

cdr3_aa: CASSPVGLKDSYNEQFF
clone_size: few
cdr3_length: 17
d_call: -
v_call: TRBV27

cdr3_aa: CAIRDEEDQPQHF
clone_size: -
cdr3_length: 13
d_call: -
v_call: TRBV10-3

cdr3_aa: CASSSWGAGAYEQYF
clone_size: -
cdr3_length: 15
d_call: -
v_call: TRBV7-9

cdr3_aa: CASSLASVSTDTQYF
clone_size: -
cdr3_length: 15
d_call: -
v_call: TRBV5-4

cdr3_aa: CASSPLAGESHEQYF
clone_size: -
cdr3_length: 15
d_call: TRBD2
v_call: TRBV4-2

cdr3_aa: CATQLLGVSNLNVLTF
clone_size: few
cdr3_length: 16
d_call: -
v_call: TRBV7-8

cdr3_aa: CASSWGRGGGTEAFF
clone_size: -
cdr3_length: 15
d_call: -
v_call: TRBV28

cdr3_aa: CASSTFGQGTDTQYF
clone_size: -
cdr3_length: 15
d_call: TRBD1
v_call: TRBV7-8

cdr3_aa: CASSITGSNEKLFF
clone_size: -
cdr3_length: 14
d_call: -
v_call: TRBV5-5

cdr3_aa: CASSYELAGAKTQYF
clone_size: once
cdr3_length: 15
d_call: TRBD2
v_call: TRBV7-2

cdr3_aa: CSVVGAPGLGITEAFF
clone_size: -
cdr3_length: 16
d_call: -
v_call: TRBV29-1

cdr3_aa: CASSLESTGFAEQYF
clone_size: -
cdr3_length: 15
d_call: TRBD1
v_call: TRBV5-1

cdr3_aa: CASRLAAQNTGELFF
clone_size: -
cdr3_length: 15
d_call: TRBD2
v_call: TRBV2

cdr3_aa: CASSEGANTGELFF
clone_size: -
cdr3_length: 14
d_call: -
v_call: TRBV10-2

cdr3_aa: CASSQSTGGNEQFF
clone_size: -
cdr3_length: 14
d_call: -
v_call: TRBV18

cdr3_aa: CASSLRGSYNEQFF
clone_size: -
cdr3_length: 14
d_call: -
v_call: TRBV7-8

cdr3_aa: CASRSFEDGYTF
clone_size: -
cdr3_length: 12
d_call: -
v_call: TRBV28

cdr3_aa: CASSSQGTLNTEAFF
clone_size: -
cdr3_length: 15
d_call: -
v_call: TRBV5-8

cdr3_aa: CASGLVPSGAYNEQFF
clone_size: -
cdr3_length: 16
d_call: TRBD2
v_call: TRBV12-5